Each of the 17 T cell receptor beta chains below was sequenced from the same sample in a study of cytomegalovirus exposure and HLA in healthy donors (dated by TCRdb to the late 2010s). The library was obtained by the immunoSEQ multiplex PCR assay. The multiplex PCR relied on a mix of 60 forward primers for TCR Vbeta segments and 13 reverse primers for TCR Jbeta segments. TCRdb stores this immuneACCESS table with in-frame sequences only. Part of the clones is absent; in the studies checked, under half of the shortfall reflects unresolved V genes, and no reason is known for the rest. This sample has around 99,000 clones in its table, and roughly 79% of those were observed once. Clones ranked in the top ten supply approximately 7.7% of the sample. Material: PBMCs. Source of these receptors: a woman aged 45-65 years in good health and CMV-seropositive.

The genes are TRBV6-1 and TRBJ2-7; no reliable D call. The CDR3 has 12 residues. Trimming took 5 bases from V and 7 from J, leaving 12 bases between them. Per germline, CDR1 MNHNS and CDR2 SASEGT. The CDR3 spells CASSTDGWEQYF. CDR3 nucleotide sequence: TGTGCCAGCAGTACAGACGGCTGGGAGCAGTACTTC.

The chain joins TRBV5-4 to TRBJ1-1, with unresolved D. The ends were cut back, 0 bases at V and 4 bases at J, with 10 bases in the middle. Germline V gene data show CDR1 as SGHNT and CDR2 as YYREEE (reference sequence). The CDR3 consists of 14 residues. The CDR3 nucleotides read TGTGCCAGCAGCTTGGCAACGGTGAGCACTGAAGCTTTCTTT. Translation gives CASSLATVSTEAFF.

A note on this clone: Other DNA sequences in this sample translate to the same CDR3. The V and J genes are TRBV9 and TRBJ2-3, with D unresolved. In germline, CDR1 is SGDLS, CDR2 YYNGEE. Trimming left V 0 bases short and J 3 bases short, with 5 bases between. This CDR3 spans 13 amino acids. The CDR3 DNA is TGTGCCAGCAGCGTAGGACAAACAGATACGCAGTATTTT. This encodes CASSVGQTDTQYF.

CDR3 in DNA: TGTGCCAGCAGCGCAACGACAGGGAGAAATAAAGAAAAACTGTTTTTT. Its translation: CASSATTGRNKEKLFF. V gene TRBV7-2 combines with J gene TRBJ1-4; TRBD1 aligns across 7 bases. J was trimmed by 8 bases and V by 5 bases; bases with no gene match: 14. Germline-derived CDR1 and CDR2 are SGHTA and FQGNSA. The length of the CDR3 is 16 residues. Full variable domain (missing parts from reference TRBV7-2 and TRBJ1-4): GAGVSQSPSNKVTEKGKDVELRCDPISGHTALYWYRQSLGQGLEFLIYFQGNSAPDKSGLPSDRFSAERTGGSVSTLTIQRTQQEDSAVYLCASSATTGRNKEKLFFGSGTQLSVL.

The sample holds one count of this clone. The V call is TRBV29-1, the J call TRBJ2-1; weak D call: TRBD2 (6 bases). The CDR3 spans 15 residues. From germline, CDR1 is SQVTM and CDR2 ANQGSEA. V gave up 3 bases and J gave up 5 bases, with 17 bases separating them. CDR3: CSVEKRLAPNNEQFF. In DNA, the CDR3 is TGCAGCGTTGAGAAAAGGCTAGCGCCCAACAATGAGCAGTTCTTC.

The chain employs TRBV7-2 and TRBJ2-2; D might be TRBD1 (5 bases). CDR1 and CDR2 (germline): SGHTA, FQGNSA. CDR3 length: 16 residues. Trimming stripped 1 base from V and 4 bases from J, with 13 bases between. Here the CDR3 DNA reads TGTGCCAGCAGCTTAGTTCTAGGGGCCGGCACCGGGGAGCTGTTTTTT. As protein: CASSLVLGAGTGELFF.

The chain recombines TRBV7-2 with TRBJ2-7, with 7 bases identical to TRBD1. Germline lookup yields CDR1 SGHTA and CDR2 FQGNSA. The ends lost 5 bases at V and 4 bases at J; junction bases unmatched: 14. The CDR3 is made up of 16 amino acids. The CDR3 bases are TGTGCCAGCAGCCCAGCCCCCCGGGACAGTGGGTACGAGCAGTACTTC. Its translation is CASSPAPRDSGYEQYF.

In this sample, this clone turned up once. This chain uses TRBV23-1 with TRBJ2-4; TRBD2 matches 11 bases. TRBV23-1 is flagged as an ORF with uncertain function. V lost 8 bases and J lost 8; bases outside the gene matches: 14. CDR3 length equals 16 residues. The chain's CDR3 is CASPNGLAGGWDIQYF. The CDR3 DNA follows: TGCGCCAGCCCTAATGGTCTAGCGGGGGGATGGGACATTCAGTACTTC.

This clone was seen a few times. The V call is TRBV6-1, the J call TRBJ2-7; 10 nucleotides line up with TRBD1. The V segment lost 5 bases and the J segment 3 bases; nucleotides outside the gene matches: 7. From germline, CDR1 is MNHNS and CDR2 SASEGT. The CDR3 contains 15 residues. The CDR3 protein is CASSHPTGGLYEQYF. The CDR3 bases are TGTGCCAGCAGTCACCCGACAGGGGGCCTCTACGAGCAGTACTTC.

The genes are TRBV2 and TRBJ2-7; 8 bases are shared with TRBD2. After removal of 6 bases from V and 6 bases from J, the junction contained 7 bases not matched to a gene. This CDR3 is 13 amino acids long. Germline-derived CDR1 and CDR2 are SNHLY and FYNNEI. CDR3 protein: CASSPGLGAEQYF. The CDR3 region has the DNA TGTGCCAGCAGCCCGGGACTAGGGGCCGAGCAGTACTTC.

On this clone: The identical CDR3 is also encoded by other nucleotide sequences in the sample. This chain links TRBV5-1 with TRBJ1-1; possibly TRBD1 for D (5 bases). The CDR3 sequence is 14 residues long. V lost 0 bases to trimming and J lost 5 bases, with 11 bases between them. From germline, CDR1 is SGHRS and CDR2 YFSETQ. The CDR3 region has the DNA TGCGCCAGCAGCTTGGGGGCGGGGGGGACTGAAGCTTTCTTT. It specifies CASSLGAGGTEAFF. The full variable domain, rest sourced from reference TRBV5-1 and TRBJ1-1, is KAGVTQTPRYLIKTRGQQVTLSCSPISGHRSVSWYQQTPGQGLQFLFEYFSETQRNKGNFPGRFSGRQFSNSRSEMNVSTLELGDSALYLCASSLGAGGTEAFFGQGTRLTVV.

V and J are TRBV27 and TRBJ1-5; D is possibly TRBD1 (6 bases). The V end was cut by 1 base, the J end by 5 bases, with 9 bases between. From germline, CDR1 is MNHEY and CDR2 SMNVEV (reference sequence). This CDR3 comprises 14 residues. CDR3 sequence (DNA): TGTGCCAGCAGTTTATACAGGGCGGATCAGCCCCAGCATTTT. It translates to CASSLYRADQPQHF.

A few counts support this clone. This chain uses TRBV12-5 with TRBJ1-1; 12 positions agree with TRBD1. CDR3 length equals 15 residues. Germline CDR1 and CDR2: LGHNT and FRNRAP. Trimming took 5 bases from V and 3 from J; bases not matched to a gene: 4. CDR3: CASGRGQGADTEAFF. The CDR3 DNA is TGTGCTAGTGGTCGGGGACAGGGGGCGGACACTGAAGCTTTCTTT.

For the CDR3, the DNA is TGTGCCAGCGACGGACAGGGTGTTCTTGGGCAGGGTGCTTTCTTT. Its translation is CASDGQGVLGQGAFF. The gene calls are TRBV6-5 and TRBJ1-1, with 8 positions matching TRBD1. The germline V gene has CDR1 MNHEY and CDR2 SVGAGI. The CDR3 has 15 amino acids. The V and J ends lost 8 bases and 11 bases, in that order; junction bases with no gene match: 19.

V usage is TRBV6-5 and J usage is TRBJ2-7; D is unresolved. Trimming removed 6 bases at V and 6 bases at J, with 15 bases between. The germline CDR1 and CDR2 sequences are MNHEY and SVGAGI. The CDR3 has 13 residues. CDR3 sequence reads: CASRRQLSTEQYF. DNA for the CDR3: TGTGCCAGCAGACGTCAACTTTCCACCGAGCAGTACTTC.

The chain uses TRBV7-9 and TRBJ2-3; 7 nucleotides line up with TRBD1. The V and J ends lost 4 bases and 5 bases, in that order; junction bases with no gene match: 9. The CDR3 loop spans 15 amino acids. The germline V gene has CDR1 SEHNR and CDR2 FQNEAQ (reference sequence). CDR3 sequence: CASSSRQGGGDTQYF. The CDR3 nucleotides read TGTGCCAGCAGCTCACGACAGGGTGGAGGAGATACGCAGTATTTT.

The chain employs TRBV18 and TRBJ2-3; TRBD1 matches at 11 bases. Germline CDR1 is KGHSH and CDR2 is LQKENI. The CDR3 has 16 residues. The V segment lost 4 bases and the J segment 5 bases; nucleotides outside the gene matches: 8. The CDR3 DNA reads TGTGCCAGCTCACGTGAGCCGGGACAGGGGGGAGATACGCAGTATTTT. This gives the protein CASSREPGQGGDTQYF.